Shown below are 21 T cell receptor beta chains from a single sample sequenced in a study of blood T cell repertoires in COVID-19. TCRdb keeps only in-frame clones here, not all; method: immunoSEQ multiplex PCR. The data show around 64,000 clones, roughly 85% seen once. The sample consisted of peripheral blood. Receptors were obtained from a man in his sixties with acute or convalescent COVID-19.

This clone was observed once. V usage is TRBV2 and J usage is TRBJ2-7; D is unclear. V was cut by 7 bases and J by 4 bases, with 8 bases left in between. Germline V gene lookup returns CDR1 SNHLY and CDR2 FYNNEI. This CDR3 has 11 residues. CDR3 in DNA: TGTGCCAGCAAGAGGTCGTACGAGCAGTACTTC. This codes for CASKRSYEQYF.

The chain links TRBV28 to TRBJ1-4, with D maybe TRBD1 (5 bases). Trimming left V 3 bases short and J 8 bases short, with 10 bases between. This CDR3 is 13 amino acids long. Looked up from germline, CDR1 is MDHEN and CDR2 is SYDVKM. CDR3 in DNA: TGTGCCAGCAGTTTTGGGGCTGGCGAAAAACTGTTTTTT. This codes for CASSFGAGEKLFF.

The V call is TRBV11-2, the J call TRBJ2-3; D is possibly TRBD2 (6 bases). The germline gives CDR1 SGHAT, CDR2 FQNNGV. CDR3 size: 16 residues. Trimming took 5 bases from V and 3 from J, leaving 18 bases between them. The CDR3 coding sequence is TGTGCCAGCAGCCCCCCTTTAGCGGAACTGACAGATACGCAGTATTTT. This encodes CASSPPLAELTDTQYF.

This clone was recorded only once. Its ends do not fully match the called genes, so a read error is possible. The chain links TRBV7-8 to TRBJ2-5, with TRBD2 matching over 7 bases. Germline V gene sequence: CDR1 SGHVS, CDR2 FQNEAQ. The CDR3 has 13 amino acids. CDR3 sequence reads: CASSFREGETRYF. CDR3 coding DNA: TGTGCCAGCAGCTTCAGGGAGGGAGAGACCCGGTACTTC. The whole variable domain, filled in from reference TRBV7-8 and TRBJ2-5, reads GAGVSQSPRYKVAKRGQDVALRCDPISGHVSLFWYQQALGQGPEFLTYFQNEAQLDKSGLPSDRFFAERPEGSVSTLKIQRTQQEDSAVYLCASSFREGETRYFGPGTRLLVL.

The J gene is TRBJ1-5, the V gene TRBV5-4; no clear D. V lost 4 bases and J lost 0, with 11 bases in between. Germline V lookup: CDR1 SGHNT, CDR2 YYREEE (reference sequence). The CDR3 has 15 residues. The CDR3 loop is CASSTLPGSNQPQHF. CDR3 coding DNA: TGTGCCAGCAGCACCCTGCCGGGTAGCAATCAGCCCCAGCATTTT.

Comment on this clone: One junction end disagrees with the germline gene, perhaps due to a read error. The V and J genes are TRBV28 and TRBJ2-3, with 13 bases aligning to TRBD2. The CDR3 sequence is 13 residues long. Germline V gives CDR1 MDHEN, CDR2 SYDVKM. The chain's CDR3 is CASSLSPTSGRTF. The CDR3 nucleotides are TGTGCCAGCAGTTTATCCCCGACTAGCGGGAGGACTTTT.

CDR3 bases: TGTGCCAGCAGTTTATATGGGGGGAACCAAGAGACCCAGTACTTC. It specifies CASSLYGGNQETQYF. The gene calls are TRBV27 and TRBJ2-5, with D maybe TRBD2 (6 bases). The V end was cut by 1 base, the J end by 0 bases, with 9 bases between. The germline CDR1 and CDR2 sequences are MNHEY and SMNVEV (reference sequence). The CDR3 is made up of 15 amino acids.

The chain carries TRBV10-3 and TRBJ2-7; weak D call: TRBD2 (5 bases). The CDR3 totals 12 residues. Germline CDR1 reads ENHRY; CDR2 reads SYGVKD. The V and J ends lost 4 bases and 6 bases respectively, with 10 bases between them. CDR3 DNA: TGTGCCATCAGTGGACGCGAGGGCGAGCAGTACTTC. Translated, it gives CAISGREGEQYF.

The V and J genes are TRBV5-4 and TRBJ1-4, with D perhaps TRBD1 (5 bases). The germline V gene encodes CDR1 SGHNT and CDR2 YYREEE (reference sequence). CDR3 length: 13 amino acids. V lost 3 bases to trimming and J lost 7 bases, with 10 bases between them. CDR3 protein: CASSWGGGEKLFF. The DNA for the CDR3 is TGTGCCAGCAGCTGGGGGGGAGGTGAAAAACTGTTTTTT.

V is TRBV5-4 and J is TRBJ1-1, with 7 bases that match TRBD1. CDR1 is SGHNT and CDR2 is YYREEE in the germline V gene (reference sequence). The CDR3 is made up of 16 amino acids. V trimming: 2 bases; J trimming: 3 bases; junction bases outside the gene matches: 10. CDR3 bases: TGTGCCAGCAGCTTAGGGGGCGTTGGAGGGTACACTGAAGCTTTCTTT. It yields the protein CASSLGGVGGYTEAFF. Together with reference TRBV5-4 and TRBJ1-1, the CDR3 gives the full variable domain: ETGVTQSPTHLIKTRGQQVTLRCSSQSGHNTVSWYQQALGQGPQFIFQYYREEENGRGNFPPRFSGLQFPNYSSELNVNALELDDSALYLCASSLGGVGGYTEAFFGQGTRLTVV.

In its sample, this clone was seen a few times. This sequence joins TRBV7-3 and TRBJ2-5; no reliable D call. V was shortened by 1 base and J by 5 bases, with 8 bases between the two germline ends. CDR1 SGHTA and CDR2 FQGTGA come from the germline V gene. This CDR3 contains 13 residues. Here the CDR3 DNA reads TGTGCCAGCAGCTTAATAGCCTCGGAGACCCAGTACTTC. Translation gives CASSLIASETQYF.

The chain joins TRBV28 to TRBJ1-5; 7 bases are shared with TRBD1. CDR1 and CDR2 from the germline V gene are MDHEN and SYDVKM. This CDR3 region has 15 residues. V trimming: 8 bases; J trimming: 4 bases; junction bases outside the gene matches: 11. CDR3 protein: CASSFEGTANQPQHF. The CDR3 DNA reads TGTGCCAGCTCCTTCGAAGGGACAGCAAATCAGCCCCAGCATTTT.

This clone was picked up one time. This chain uses TRBV28 with TRBJ2-5; D unresolved. With 5 bases removed from V and 4 bases from J, the gap between germline ends came to 14 bases. Germline V gene data show CDR1 as MDHEN and CDR2 as SYDVKM. The CDR3 consists of 14 residues. The CDR3 loop is CASSPRDFPETQYF. The CDR3 DNA follows: TGTGCCAGCAGTCCACGCGACTTCCCAGAGACCCAGTACTTC.

V gene TRBV27 combines with J gene TRBJ2-2; D remains ambiguous. This CDR3 is built from 13 residues. Between the trimmed V and J ends, which lost 5 bases and 7 bases, there was a span of 11 bases. CDR1 is MNHEY, CDR2 SMNVEV, per germline (reference sequence). Written as DNA, the CDR3 is TGTGCCAGCAGTCCACAGAGTAGCGGGGAGCTGTTTTTT. Its translation is CASSPQSSGELFF.

This clone has more than one count but fewer than ten. This rearrangement joins TRBV15 to TRBJ1-4; D call uncertain. This CDR3 is 16 amino acids long. Deletions cut 0 bases from V and 8 bases from J, with 16 bases between. The V gene's germline CDR1 is LNHNV and CDR2 YYDKDF (reference sequence). The CDR3 is CATSRDPRPSNEKLFF. For the CDR3, the DNA is TGTGCCACCAGCAGAGACCCCAGGCCGAGTAACGAAAAACTGTTTTTT.

This clone was recorded a few times. The chain combines TRBV12-3 or TRBV12-4 with TRBJ1-1; D is uncertain. V was trimmed by 3 bases and J by 10 bases, leaving 12 bases between them. This CDR3 has 12 residues. The CDR3, as DNA: TGTGCCAGCAGTTTGGGAGTAAGGAGAGCTTTCTTT. Protein: CASSLGVRRAFF.

This chain connects TRBV7-2 to TRBJ1-2, with D unresolved. Germline V gene data show CDR1 as SGHTA and CDR2 as FQGNSA. Trimming took off 5 bases at V and 14 bases at J, with 15 bases between the two ends. The CDR3 runs to 11 residues. CDR3 DNA sequence: TGTGCCAGCAGCCCCTCCTTGGTCCTAACCTTC. Protein product: CASSPSLVLTF.

This sequence joins TRBV7-9 and TRBJ1-3; possible D gene TRBD1, 6 bases. The CDR3 is 15 amino acids. Trimming removed 5 bases at V and 0 bases at J, with 11 bases between. Per the germline V gene, CDR1 is SEHNR and CDR2 is FQNEAQ (reference sequence). DNA for the CDR3: TGTGCCAGCAGCCTCGGACAGAGCTCTGGAAACACCATATATTTT. Its translation: CASSLGQSSGNTIYF.

This clone was counted only a few times. The chain is built from TRBV28 and TRBJ2-7; 8 bases agree with TRBD2. The V and J ends lost 2 bases and 7 bases, in that order; junction bases with no gene match: 13. Per the germline V gene, CDR1 is MDHEN and CDR2 is SYDVKM. CDR3 length equals 16 residues. In DNA, the CDR3 is TGTGCCAGCAGTTTACCCACTAGCGGCATCCGGGAGGAGCAGTACTTC. This encodes CASSLPTSGIREEQYF. The complete variable domain, with remaining parts taken from reference TRBV28 and TRBJ2-7, reads DVKVTQSSRYLVKRTGEKVFLECVQDMDHENMFWYRQDPGLGLRLIYFSYDVKMKEKGDIPEGYSVSREKKERFSLILESASTNQTSMYLCASSLPTSGIREEQYFGPGTRLTVT.

This clone was observed a single time. The J gene is TRBJ1-4, the V gene TRBV5-5, with 7 positions matching TRBD1. The CDR3 contains 13 residues. V lost 4 bases and J lost 4; bases outside the gene matches: 1. The germline CDR1 and CDR2 sequences are SGHKS and YYEKEE (reference sequence). The CDR3 sequence is CASSGDSNEKLFF. DNA of the CDR3: TGTGCCAGCAGCGGGGACAGTAATGAAAAACTGTTTTTT.

DNA for the CDR3: TGTGCCAGCTCACCACGGAGGGGCTGGGGCTACACCTTC. Protein sequence: CASSPRRGWGYTF. This chain connects TRBV18 to TRBJ1-2; maybe TRBD1 (5 bases). V lost 1 base to trimming and J lost 8 bases, with 11 bases between them. Germline values: CDR1 KGHSH, CDR2 LQKENI. CDR3 length: 13 residues.